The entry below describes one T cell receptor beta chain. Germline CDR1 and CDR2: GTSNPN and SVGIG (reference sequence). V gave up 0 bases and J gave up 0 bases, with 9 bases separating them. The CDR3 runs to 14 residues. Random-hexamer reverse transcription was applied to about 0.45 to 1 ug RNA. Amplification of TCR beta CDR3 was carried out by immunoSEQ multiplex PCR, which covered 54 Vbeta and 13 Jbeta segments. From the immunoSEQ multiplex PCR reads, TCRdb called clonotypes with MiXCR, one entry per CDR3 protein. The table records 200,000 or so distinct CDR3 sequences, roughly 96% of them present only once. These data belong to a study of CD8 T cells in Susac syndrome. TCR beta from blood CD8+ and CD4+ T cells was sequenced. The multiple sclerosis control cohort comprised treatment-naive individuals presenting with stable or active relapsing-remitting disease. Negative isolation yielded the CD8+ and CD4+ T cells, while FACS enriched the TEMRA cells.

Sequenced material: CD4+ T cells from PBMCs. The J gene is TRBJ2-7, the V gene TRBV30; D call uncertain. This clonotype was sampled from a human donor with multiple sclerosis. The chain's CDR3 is CAWSVQISSYEQYF. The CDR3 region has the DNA TGTGCCTGGAGTGTACAAATTAGCTCCTACGAGCAGTACTTC.